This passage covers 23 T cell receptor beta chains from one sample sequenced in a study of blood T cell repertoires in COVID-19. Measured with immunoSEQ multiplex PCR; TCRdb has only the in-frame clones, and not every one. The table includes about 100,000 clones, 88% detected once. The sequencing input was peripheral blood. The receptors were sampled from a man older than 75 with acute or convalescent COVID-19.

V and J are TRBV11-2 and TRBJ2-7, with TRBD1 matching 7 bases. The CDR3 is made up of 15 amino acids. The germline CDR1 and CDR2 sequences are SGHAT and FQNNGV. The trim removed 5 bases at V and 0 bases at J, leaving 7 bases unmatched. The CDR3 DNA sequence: TGTGCCAGCAGCCTAGGACAGGTTCCCTCCTACGAGCAGTACTTC. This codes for CASSLGQVPSYEQYF. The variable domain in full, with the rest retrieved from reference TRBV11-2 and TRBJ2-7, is EAGVAQSPRYKIIEKRQSVAFWCNPISGHATLYWYQQILGQGPKLLIQFQNNGVVDDSQLPKDRFSAERLKGVDSTLKIQPAKLEDSAVYLCASSLGQVPSYEQYFGPGTRLTVT.

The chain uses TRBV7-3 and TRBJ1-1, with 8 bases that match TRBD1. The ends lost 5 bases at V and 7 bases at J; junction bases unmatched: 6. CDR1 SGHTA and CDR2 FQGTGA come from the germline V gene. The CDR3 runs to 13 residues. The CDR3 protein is CASSPRGLGEAFF. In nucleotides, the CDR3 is TGTGCCAGCAGCCCCAGGGGGCTTGGTGAAGCTTTCTTT.

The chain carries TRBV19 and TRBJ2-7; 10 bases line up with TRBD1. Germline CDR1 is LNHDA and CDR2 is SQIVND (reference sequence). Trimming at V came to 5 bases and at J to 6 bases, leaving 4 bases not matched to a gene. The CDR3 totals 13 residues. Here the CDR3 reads CASSSGQGLEQYF. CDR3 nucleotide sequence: TGTGCCAGTAGTTCGGGACAGGGGCTCGAGCAGTACTTC.

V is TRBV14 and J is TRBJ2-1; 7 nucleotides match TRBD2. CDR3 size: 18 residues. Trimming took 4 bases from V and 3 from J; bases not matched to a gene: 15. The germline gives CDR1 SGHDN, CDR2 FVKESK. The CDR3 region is CASSRSSGISHYYNEQFF. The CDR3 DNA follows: TGTGCCAGCAGCCGATCAAGCGGGATTTCCCACTACTACAATGAGCAGTTCTTC.

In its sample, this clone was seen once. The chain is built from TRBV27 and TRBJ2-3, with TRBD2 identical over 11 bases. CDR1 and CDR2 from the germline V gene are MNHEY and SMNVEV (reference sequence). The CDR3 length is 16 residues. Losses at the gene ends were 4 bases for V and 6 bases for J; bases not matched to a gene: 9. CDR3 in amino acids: CASSSQLAGAGDTQYF. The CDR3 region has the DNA TGTGCCAGCAGTTCCCAACTAGCGGGGGCAGGGGATACGCAGTATTTT.

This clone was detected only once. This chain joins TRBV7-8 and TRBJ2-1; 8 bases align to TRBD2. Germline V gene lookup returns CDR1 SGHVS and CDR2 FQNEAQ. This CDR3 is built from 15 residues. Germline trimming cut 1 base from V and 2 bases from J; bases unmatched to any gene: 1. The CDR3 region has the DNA TGTGCCAGCAGCTTAGTCGGGGGGGCCTACAATGAGCAGTTCTTC. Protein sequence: CASSLVGGAYNEQFF.

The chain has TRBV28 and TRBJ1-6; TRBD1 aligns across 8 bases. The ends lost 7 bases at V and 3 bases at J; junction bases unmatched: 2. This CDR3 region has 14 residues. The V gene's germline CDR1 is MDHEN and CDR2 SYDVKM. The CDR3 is CASTGTGYNSPLHF. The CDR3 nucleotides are TGTGCCAGCACTGGGACAGGCTATAATTCACCCCTCCACTTT.

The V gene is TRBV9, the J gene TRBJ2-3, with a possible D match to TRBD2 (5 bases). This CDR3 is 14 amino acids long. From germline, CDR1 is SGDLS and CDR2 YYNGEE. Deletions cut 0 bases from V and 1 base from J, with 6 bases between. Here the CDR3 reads CASSVGRGTDTQYF. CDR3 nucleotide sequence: TGTGCCAGCAGCGTAGGGCGGGGCACAGATACGCAGTATTTT.

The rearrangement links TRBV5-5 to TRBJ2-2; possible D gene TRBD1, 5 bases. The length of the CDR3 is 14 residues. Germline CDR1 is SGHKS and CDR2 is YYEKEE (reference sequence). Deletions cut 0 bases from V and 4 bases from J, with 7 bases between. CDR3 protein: CASSLGGSTGELFF. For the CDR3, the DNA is TGTGCCAGCAGCTTGGGGGGCAGCACCGGGGAGCTGTTTTTT.

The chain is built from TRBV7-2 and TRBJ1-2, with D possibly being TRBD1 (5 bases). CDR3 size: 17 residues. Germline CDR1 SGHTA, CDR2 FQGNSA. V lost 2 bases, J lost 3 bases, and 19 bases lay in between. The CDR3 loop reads CASSLYPPGGAYYGYTF. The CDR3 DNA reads TGTGCCAGCAGCTTATACCCCCCTGGAGGGGCCTACTATGGCTACACCTTC. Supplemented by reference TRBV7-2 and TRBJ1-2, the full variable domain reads GAGVSQSPSNKVTEKGKDVELRCDPISGHTALYWYRQSLGQGLEFLIYFQGNSAPDKSGLPSDRFSAERTGGSVSTLTIQRTQQEDSAVYLCASSLYPPGGAYYGYTFGSGTRLTVV.

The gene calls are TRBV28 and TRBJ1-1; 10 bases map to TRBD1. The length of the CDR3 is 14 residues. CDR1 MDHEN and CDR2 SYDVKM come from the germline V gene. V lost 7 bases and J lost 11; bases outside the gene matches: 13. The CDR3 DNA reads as TGTGCCAGCACCCCAAGGGACAGGGGAAAGACGGCTTTCTTT. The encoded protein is CASTPRDRGKTAFF.

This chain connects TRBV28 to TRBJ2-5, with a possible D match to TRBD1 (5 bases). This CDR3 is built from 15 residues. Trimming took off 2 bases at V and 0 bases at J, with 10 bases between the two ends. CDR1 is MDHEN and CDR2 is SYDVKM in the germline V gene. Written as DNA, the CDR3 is TGTGCCAGCAGTTTACCCCGACAGTACCAAGAGACCCAGTACTTC. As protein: CASSLPRQYQETQYF. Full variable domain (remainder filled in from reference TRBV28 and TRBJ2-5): DVKVTQSSRYLVKRTGEKVFLECVQDMDHENMFWYRQDPGLGLRLIYFSYDVKMKEKGDIPEGYSVSREKKERFSLILESASTNQTSMYLCASSLPRQYQETQYFGPGTRLLVL.

DNA of the CDR3: TGTGCCAGCAGCTTAACAGGGGTTGCTGGAAACACCATATATTTT. It specifies CASSLTGVAGNTIYF. The chain couples TRBV7-9 to TRBJ1-3; 7 bases are a match to TRBD1. This CDR3 contains 15 residues. Unmatched junction bases numbered 3, after V lost 2 bases and J lost 2 bases. CDR1 and CDR2 from the germline V gene are SEHNR and FQNEAQ (reference sequence).

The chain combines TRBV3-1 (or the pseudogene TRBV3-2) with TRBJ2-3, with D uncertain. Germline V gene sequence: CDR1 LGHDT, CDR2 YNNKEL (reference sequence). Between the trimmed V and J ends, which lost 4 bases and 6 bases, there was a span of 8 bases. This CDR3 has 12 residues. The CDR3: CASSRTRDTQYF. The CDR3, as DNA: TGTGCCAGCAGCCGAACGCGGGATACGCAGTATTTT.

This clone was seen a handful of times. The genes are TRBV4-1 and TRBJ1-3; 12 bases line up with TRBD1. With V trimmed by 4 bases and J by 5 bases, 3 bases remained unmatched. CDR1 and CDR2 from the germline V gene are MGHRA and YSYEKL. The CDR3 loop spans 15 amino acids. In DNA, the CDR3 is TGCGCCAGCAGCCCGGGGACAGGGGGCCGAAACACCATATATTTT. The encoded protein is CASSPGTGGRNTIYF.

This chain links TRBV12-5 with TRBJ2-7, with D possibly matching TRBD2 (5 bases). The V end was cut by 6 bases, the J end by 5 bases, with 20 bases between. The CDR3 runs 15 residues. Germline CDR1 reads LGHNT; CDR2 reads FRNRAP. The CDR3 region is CASGPPSDFSHEQYF. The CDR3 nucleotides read TGTGCTAGTGGCCCCCCCTCGGACTTCAGCCACGAGCAGTACTTC.

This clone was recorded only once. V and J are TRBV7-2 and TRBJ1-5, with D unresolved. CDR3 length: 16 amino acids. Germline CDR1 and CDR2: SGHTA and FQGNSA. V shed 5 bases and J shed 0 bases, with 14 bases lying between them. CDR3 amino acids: CASSQAGAGSNQPQHF. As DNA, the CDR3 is TGTGCCAGCAGCCAAGCGGGAGCAGGTAGCAATCAGCCCCAGCATTTT.

CDR3 sequence (DNA): TGTGCCAGTAGTATTCCAGGACAGGGGAGCACTGAAGCTTTCTTT. It yields the protein CASSIPGQGSTEAFF. The gene calls are TRBV19 and TRBJ1-1; 9 nucleotides agree with TRBD1. The CDR3 is made up of 15 amino acids. The ends lost 3 bases at V and 4 bases at J; junction bases unmatched: 6. Looked up from germline, CDR1 is LNHDA and CDR2 is SQIVND (reference sequence).

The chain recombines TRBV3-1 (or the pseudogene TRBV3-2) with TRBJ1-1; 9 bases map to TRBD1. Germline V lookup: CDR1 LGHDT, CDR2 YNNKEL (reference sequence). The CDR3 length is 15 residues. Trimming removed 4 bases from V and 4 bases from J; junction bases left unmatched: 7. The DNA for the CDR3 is TGTGCCAGCAGCCCGGGACAGGGAGCGGGCACTGAAGCTTTCTTT. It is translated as CASSPGQGAGTEAFF.

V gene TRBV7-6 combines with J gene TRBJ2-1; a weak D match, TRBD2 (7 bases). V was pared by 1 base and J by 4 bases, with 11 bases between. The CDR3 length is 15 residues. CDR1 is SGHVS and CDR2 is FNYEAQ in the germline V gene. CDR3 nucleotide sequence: TGTGCCAGCAGCTTAGGGGGGGGCGCTTACAATGAGCAGTTCTTC. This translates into CASSLGGGAYNEQFF. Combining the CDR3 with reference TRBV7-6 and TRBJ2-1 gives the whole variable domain GAGVSQSPRYKVTKRGQDVALRCDPISGHVSLYWYRQALGQGPEFLTYFNYEAQQDKSGLPNDRFSAERPEGSISTLTIQRTEQRDSAMYRCASSLGGGAYNEQFFGPGTRLTVL.

The CDR3 DNA follows: TGTGCCAGCAGCGGGGGAGGGGACAGGGGGCGGAATGAGCAGTTCTTC. Translating it yields CASSGGGDRGRNEQFF. The V and J genes are TRBV7-2 and TRBJ2-1; TRBD1 aligns across 12 bases. CDR3 length: 16 amino acids. Trimming cost V 5 bases and J 7 bases; bases outside gene matches: 9. CDR1 is SGHTA, CDR2 FQGNSA, per germline.

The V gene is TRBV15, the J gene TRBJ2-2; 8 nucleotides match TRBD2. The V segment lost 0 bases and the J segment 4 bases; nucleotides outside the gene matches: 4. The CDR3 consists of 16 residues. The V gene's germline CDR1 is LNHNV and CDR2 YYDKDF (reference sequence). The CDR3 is CATSREAGGGTGELFF. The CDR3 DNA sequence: TGTGCCACCAGCAGAGAGGCGGGGGGCGGCACCGGGGAGCTGTTTTTT. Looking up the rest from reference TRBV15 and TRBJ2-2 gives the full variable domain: DAMVIQNPRYQVTQFGKPVTLSCSQTLNHNVMYWYQQKSSQAPKLLFHYYDKDFNNEADTPDNFQSRRPNTSFCFLDIRSPGLGDTAMYLCATSREAGGGTGELFFGEGSRLTVL.

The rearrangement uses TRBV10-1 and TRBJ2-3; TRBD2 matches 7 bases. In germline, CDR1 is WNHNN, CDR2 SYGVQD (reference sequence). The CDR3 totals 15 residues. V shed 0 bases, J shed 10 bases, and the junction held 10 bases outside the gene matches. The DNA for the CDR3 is TGCGCCAGCAGTGAGTCTGCGACTAGCTTGGACTCGCAGTATTTT. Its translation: CASSESATSLDSQYF.